The 16 T cell receptor beta chains in this list originate from one sample, sequenced in a study of OX40 agonist ivuxolimab in advanced cancers. Sequencing was performed with immunoSEQ multiplex PCR; in TCRdb, only in-frame clones are kept and a portion is missing. The repertoire consists of approximately 60,000 clones, with around 84% occurring once and the leading ten covering around 5%. Sequencing used CD4+ or CD8+ T cells sorted from blood, obtained in a trial of the OX40 agonist ivuxolimab. Every receptor here comes from an adult with an advanced solid tumor such as melanoma, head and neck, liver or kidney cancer.

The rearrangement links TRBV4-1 to TRBJ1-4, with 9 bases identical to TRBD1. V was pared by 4 bases and J by 8 bases, with 5 bases of the junction left unmatched. The CDR3 has 14 amino acids. Germline V gives CDR1 MGHRA, CDR2 YSYEKL. The chain's CDR3 is CASSPGQGGEKLFF. Here the CDR3 DNA reads TGCGCCAGCAGCCCGGGACAGGGAGGAGAAAAACTGTTTTTT.

This chain uses TRBV11-2 with TRBJ2-5; tentative D call: TRBD1 (5 bases). With 5 bases removed from V and 4 bases from J, the gap between germline ends came to 14 bases. The CDR3 runs 14 residues. Germline CDR1 is SGHAT and CDR2 is FQNNGV. In DNA form, the CDR3 reads TGTGCCAGCAGCCAACGGACCAGGGCAGAGACCCAGTACTTC. It encodes CASSQRTRAETQYF.

V is TRBV29-1 and J is TRBJ2-3; TRBD2 might be the D (5 bases). V lost 6 bases, J lost 6 bases, and 10 bases lay in between. Germline V gene data show CDR1 as SQVTM and CDR2 as ANQGSEA. The CDR3 totals 11 residues. In DNA form, the CDR3 reads TGCAGCGTCCCGTCGGGGGATACGCAGTATTTT. Protein: CSVPSGDTQYF.

This clone was seen just once. This chain joins TRBV6-1 and TRBJ1-5; TRBD1 is a possible D gene (5 bases). Germline lookup yields CDR1 MNHNS and CDR2 SASEGT. Trimming pared 11 bases from V and 4 bases from J, leaving 12 bases between. CDR3 length: 12 amino acids. The CDR3 region has the DNA TGTGCCGGCCAAGAGGGGAATCAGCCCCAGCATTTT. Protein sequence: CAGQEGNQPQHF.

V usage is TRBV6-1 and J usage is TRBJ2-4; 7 bases map to TRBD2. The CDR3 length is 15 residues. Germline V CDR1 and CDR2: MNHNS, SASEGT. The V segment lost 1 base and the J segment 7 bases; nucleotides outside the gene matches: 7. The CDR3 DNA is TGTGCCAGCAGTGAAGATTGGGGAGGGTCGAACATTCAGTACTTC. Translated: CASSEDWGGSNIQYF.

The chain links TRBV6-6 to TRBJ1-3; 7 positions match TRBD1. V trimming: 9 bases; J trimming: 6 bases; junction bases outside the gene matches: 11. CDR3 length: 14 residues. Germline lookup yields CDR1 MNHNY and CDR2 SVGAGI (reference sequence). The CDR3 is CASKIQGDVNTIYF. In nucleotides, the CDR3 is TGTGCCAGTAAAATCCAGGGGGACGTAAACACCATATATTTT.

The rearrangement links TRBV6-1 to TRBJ1-3; D is possibly TRBD1 (5 bases). Between the trimmed V and J ends, which lost 4 bases and 6 bases, there was a span of 7 bases. Germline lookup yields CDR1 MNHNS and CDR2 SASEGT. This CDR3 region has 12 residues. CDR3 DNA: TGTGCCAGCAGTGGGACACCAAACACCATATATTTT. As protein: CASSGTPNTIYF.

With respect to this clone: Within the sample, other DNA sequences also encode this same CDR3. The rearrangement uses TRBV6-6 and TRBJ1-1, with D unclear. CDR3 length equals 15 residues. Trimming cost V 0 bases and J 1 base, with 9 bases left between them. Germline V gives CDR1 MNHNY, CDR2 SVGAGI (reference sequence). The CDR3 spells CASSYSSSSNTEAFF. The CDR3 DNA reads as TGTGCCAGCAGTTACTCATCGTCTTCGAACACTGAAGCTTTCTTT.

The chain carries TRBV7-8 and TRBJ1-1; D not certain. V was clipped by 5 bases and J by 3 bases, with 13 bases between them. The CDR3 loop spans 14 amino acids. The germline V gene encodes CDR1 SGHVS and CDR2 FQNEAQ. CDR3 amino acids: CASSPPLRYTEAFF. The CDR3 bases are TGTGCCAGCAGCCCGCCTTTACGCTACACTGAAGCTTTCTTT.

The chain links TRBV29-1 to TRBJ2-5, with D maybe TRBD2 (5 bases). CDR3 length: 13 residues. The V gene's germline CDR1 is SQVTM and CDR2 ANQGSEA. V was shortened by 8 bases and J by 3 bases, with 16 bases between the two germline ends. The CDR3 DNA sequence: TGCAGCTCGGCAAGGGTGAGGGAAGAGACCCAGTACTTC. This sequence encodes CSSARVREETQYF.

This chain uses TRBV19 with TRBJ1-3, with D possibly TRBD1 on 6 matching bases. Germline-derived CDR1 and CDR2 are LNHDA and SQIVND (reference sequence). V lost 6 bases, J lost 16 bases, and 13 bases lay in between. The CDR3 is 10 residues long. The CDR3 protein is CASRREGEYF. Written as DNA, the CDR3 is TGTGCCAGTAGAAGAGAGGGGGAGTATTTT.

This clone has more than one count but fewer than ten. This chain uses TRBV19 with TRBJ1-4; 8 bases are shared with TRBD1. There are 12 residues in the CDR3. Unmatched junction bases numbered 4, after V lost 6 bases and J lost 10 bases. Germline values: CDR1 LNHDA, CDR2 SQIVND (reference sequence). The CDR3 protein is CASRPGTGKLFF. CDR3 nucleotide sequence: TGTGCCAGTAGACCAGGGACAGGAAAACTGTTTTTT.

This clone was detected only a few times. The J gene is TRBJ2-1, the V gene TRBV2; 8 nucleotides agree with TRBD2. In germline, CDR1 is SNHLY, CDR2 FYNNEI. The V segment lost 9 bases and the J segment 9 bases; nucleotides outside the gene matches: 13. The CDR3 extends over 14 amino acids. CDR3 sequence (DNA): TGTGCCAGAGAGGGCCCGGGGGGGCTAATTGAGCAGTTCTTC. Translation: CAREGPGGLIEQFF.

The chain is built from TRBV7-9 and TRBJ2-6, with D unclear. V lost 4 bases to trimming and J lost 1 base, with 2 bases between them. CDR1 is SEHNR, CDR2 FQNEAQ, per germline (reference sequence). CDR3 size: 13 residues. CDR3 sequence: CASSSSGANVLTF. The CDR3, as DNA: TGTGCCAGCAGCTCTTCTGGGGCCAACGTCCTGACTTTC.

The chain has TRBV11-2 and TRBJ2-6; D is tentatively TRBD1 or TRBD2 (5 bases each). The V end lost 5 bases, the J end lost 4 bases, and 18 bases lay between the germline ends. The CDR3 consists of 17 residues. In germline, CDR1 is SGHAT, CDR2 FQNNGV. The CDR3 region is CASSLDGVGTGANVLTF. The CDR3 bases are TGTGCCAGCAGCCTCGACGGGGTGGGGACCGGGGCCAACGTCCTGACTTTC.

The chain links TRBV27 to TRBJ1-1, with D unresolved. The length of the CDR3 is 13 residues. V was cut by 0 bases and J by 4 bases, with 6 bases left in between. Germline lookup yields CDR1 MNHEY and CDR2 SMNVEV (reference sequence). The CDR3, as DNA: TGTGCCAGCAGTTTATCGGCGGGCACTGAAGCTTTCTTT. Translated, it gives CASSLSAGTEAFF.